These 8 T cell receptor beta chains originate from one sample sequenced in a study of CD8 T cells in ankylosing spondylitis. Study-wide results and caveats: A TCR beta motif of about 8 highly homologous variants seemed to mark ankylosing spondylitis blood.

Their cognate antigens are unknown. One entry per CDR3 protein results from TCRdb running MiXCR on the 5' RACE reads. The sample lists fewer than 550,000 distinct CDR3 sequences, about 5.7% seen once, with approximately 3.5% in the top ten. Specimen: blood, either unsorted or a sorted T cell fraction (not recorded which). The source is a male donor with ankylosing spondylitis.

This sequence joins TRBV3-1 and TRBJ2-2; perhaps TRBD2 as D (6 bases). CDR3 length equals 14 residues. V was cut by 4 bases and J by 7 bases, with 13 bases left in between. CDR1 and CDR2 from the germline V gene are LGHDT and YNNKEL (reference sequence). The CDR3 sequence: CASSPRESHGELFF. The CDR3 DNA reads as TGTGCCAGCAGCCCACGGGAGTCCCACGGGGAGCTGTTTTTT.

This clonotype was observed at least ten times. The chain combines TRBV6-2 or TRBV6-3 with TRBJ1-1, with D perhaps matching TRBD1 (5 bases). Trimming stripped 5 bases from V and 4 bases from J, with 14 bases between. CDR3 length equals 14 residues. CDR1 and CDR2 (germline): MNHEY, SVGEGT. In nucleotides, the CDR3 is TGTGCCAGCAGTACAAGGGGCGAGGGCACTGAAGCTTTCTTT. Protein product: CASSTRGEGTEAFF.

This clonotype was counted ten times or more. This chain connects TRBV20-1 to TRBJ2-7; perhaps TRBD2 as D (6 bases). The length of the CDR3 is 13 residues. V was shortened by 4 bases and J by 2 bases, with 12 bases between the two germline ends. The germline V gene encodes CDR1 DFQATT and CDR2 SNEGSKA (reference sequence). The CDR3, as DNA: TGCAGTGCTACAAGCGGGCCAACCTACGAGCAGTACTTC. Translating it yields CSATSGPTYEQYF.

At least ten counts were recorded for this clonotype. The chain employs TRBV4-3 and TRBJ1-3, with a weak D call TRBD1 (5 bases). The V end was cut by 1 base, the J end by 2 bases, with 9 bases between. Germline-derived CDR1 and CDR2 are LGHNA and YSLEER. This CDR3 is built from 15 residues. The CDR3 nucleotides are TGCGCCAGCAGCCAAGCAGGGATAACTGGAAACACCATATATTTT. It codes for CASSQAGITGNTIYF.

This clonotype was observed at least ten times. This chain connects TRBV5-1 to TRBJ2-4; possible D gene TRBD1, 6 bases. Deletions cut 5 bases from V and 16 bases from J, with 22 bases between. Germline-derived CDR1 and CDR2 are SGHRS and YFSETQ. The CDR3 consists of 13 residues. The CDR3 loop is CASSWGPDRSVYF. The CDR3 DNA reads as TGCGCCAGCAGTTGGGGGCCCGACAGGAGTGTTTACTTC.

This clonotype was picked up many times. The gene calls are TRBV12-3 or TRBV12-4 and TRBJ2-1; D gene ambiguous. The CDR3 totals 11 residues. Between the trimmed V and J ends, which lost 5 bases and 10 bases, there was a span of 9 bases. The CDR3 region is CASSPGPEQFF. In DNA form, the CDR3 reads TGTGCCAGCAGTCCCGGACCCGAGCAGTTCTTC.

The table lists this clonotype with a few counts. The CDR3 loop is CASRFSGRDTQYF. In nucleotides, the CDR3 is TGTGCCAGCAGATTTAGCGGGAGAGATACGCAGTATTTT. This chain links TRBV11-2 with TRBJ2-3, with 9 bases that match TRBD2. Germline values: CDR1 SGHAT, CDR2 FQNNGV. The V and J ends lost 6 bases and 5 bases, in that order; junction bases with no gene match: 3. The CDR3 is 13 residues long.

Ten or more counts support this clonotype. The rearrangement links TRBV7-2 to TRBJ1-5; D remains unclear. The CDR3 runs to 14 residues. CDR1 and CDR2 from the germline V gene are SGHTA and FQGNSA. Trimming pared 7 bases from V and 2 bases from J, leaving 12 bases between. Here the CDR3 reads CASNLNGGNQPQHF. Here the CDR3 DNA reads TGTGCCAGCAACCTAAACGGGGGCAATCAGCCCCAGCATTTT.